The next 15 T cell receptor beta chains were all read from a single sample in a study of CD8+CD57+ T cells in acquired aplastic anemia. Researchers used genomic DNA as the template to profile TCR beta VDJ and CDR3. TCRdb reprocessed the reads with MiXCR, giving one entry per CDR3 protein. The top ten clones hold approximately 13% of a sample with roughly 180,000 distinct CDR3 sequences, roughly 50% of them seen once. Patients who underwent sequencing had shown CD8+CD57+ cell expansion by flow cytometry. The sample was sorted CD4+, CD8+, or CD8+CD57+ T cells (not recorded which) from PBMCs. Receptor source: a human donor with aplastic anemia.

The chain recombines TRBV25-1 with TRBJ2-7; 13 positions agree with TRBD2. The J call may be in error: the DNA end matches TRBJ2-5 better. The CDR3 has 13 amino acids. Germline lookup yields CDR1 MGHDK and CDR2 SYGVNS. The CDR3: CATGTSGIKTQYF. Written as DNA, the CDR3 is TGTGCCACCGGGACTAGCGGGATCAAGACCCAGTACTTC.

The J gene is TRBJ2-3, the V gene TRBV29-1; D is uncertain. This CDR3 is built from 16 residues. V shed 7 bases and J shed 6 bases, with 26 bases lying between them. CDR1 is SQVTM and CDR2 is ANQGSEA in the germline V gene. The CDR3 protein is CSDGRDFQRTGDTQYF. The CDR3 DNA reads TGCAGCGACGGAAGGGATTTCCAGAGAACCGGGGATACGCAGTATTTT.

Ten or more counts support this clonotype. The chain links TRBV5-1 to TRBJ2-2; the match to TRBD1 covers 9 bases. Germline CDR1 and CDR2: SGHRS and YFSETQ. This CDR3 has 15 residues. J lost 9 bases, V lost 0 bases, and 6 bases had no gene match. Written as DNA, the CDR3 is TGCGCCAGCAGCTTGGACGGGACAGGGAACCGGGAGCTGTTTTTT. Encoded protein: CASSLDGTGNRELFF.

In the case of this clonotype: With a much larger clone just one base away, this may be a read error. This is likely a read error, given that the CDR3 carries no conserved phenylalanine or tryptophan at its end. The chain recombines TRBV5-1 with TRBJ2-6; D gene ambiguous. This CDR3 is built from 16 residues. V was clipped by 4 bases and J by 0 bases, with 11 bases between them. Germline V gene sequence: CDR1 SGHRS, CDR2 YFSETQ. This chain's CDR3 is CASSPYLTSGANVLTL. The DNA for the CDR3 is TGCGCCAGCAGCCCCTATCTAACCTCTGGGGCCAACGTCCTGACTCTC.

This clonotype was counted at least ten times. The gene calls are TRBV18 and TRBJ2-5; D perhaps matches TRBD1 (5 bases). From germline, CDR1 is KGHSH and CDR2 LQKENI. The ends were cut back, 4 bases at V and 2 bases at J, with 11 bases in the middle. The CDR3 is 14 amino acids. Here the CDR3 DNA reads TGTGCCAGCTCACAAGGGGCTACGCAAGAGACCCAGTACTTC. Its protein is CASSQGATQETQYF.

The chain carries TRBV13 and TRBJ1-4, with D possibly being TRBD1 (5 bases). The CDR3 length is 13 residues. Germline CDR1 and CDR2: PRHDT and FYEKMQ (reference sequence). V was clipped by 5 bases and J by 8 bases, with 12 bases between them. The CDR3, as DNA: TGTGCCAGCAGCGCCGACAGACGCGAAAAACTGTTTTTT. Amino acids: CASSADRREKLFF.

This chain links TRBV10-2 with TRBJ2-7; perhaps TRBD2 as D (6 bases). V lost 6 bases to trimming and J lost 4 bases, with 19 bases between them. The germline CDR1 and CDR2 sequences are WSHSY and SAAADI. The CDR3 length is 15 residues. CDR3 protein: CASRGVEGGTYEQYF. The CDR3 bases are TGCGCCAGCAGGGGGGTTGAGGGTGGGACTTACGAGCAGTACTTC.

Concerning this clonotype: One end of the junction varies from germline; a read error may be responsible. The V gene is TRBV9, the J gene TRBJ2-5; the D gene could be TRBD1 or TRBD2 (5 bases each). This CDR3 is 15 amino acids long. Germline CDR1 and CDR2: SGDLS and YYNGEE. In DNA form, the CDR3 reads TGCGCCAGCAGCCCGTGGCGAGGGGTGGGAGAGACCCAGTACTTC. The encoded protein is CASSPWRGVGETQYF.

Comments on this clonotype: A much larger clonotype is one base distant, so this may be a read error. The chain uses TRBV5-1 and TRBJ1-6, with 8 positions matching TRBD1. The CDR3 consists of 16 residues. Germline lookup yields CDR1 SGHRS and CDR2 YFSETQ. The CDR3 sequence is CASSSTGDIGNSPPHF. The CDR3 nucleotides are TGCGCCAGCAGCTCGACAGGGGATATTGGGAATTCACCCCCCCACTTT.

This clonotype has ten or more counts. The J gene is TRBJ2-1, the V gene TRBV20-1, with 11 bases aligning to TRBD1. The CDR3 sequence is 14 residues long. The trim removed 6 bases at V and 7 bases at J, leaving 8 bases unmatched. Germline V gene lookup returns CDR1 DFQATT and CDR2 SNEGSKA (reference sequence). CDR3 loop: CSAFGTGGRNEQFF. CDR3 DNA: TGCAGTGCGTTCGGGACAGGGGGACGGAATGAGCAGTTCTTC.

This clonotype was picked up one time. This sequence may be a read error, since a much larger clone differs from it by one base. V usage is TRBV2 and J usage is TRBJ1-1; unclear D gene. The CDR3 sequence is 12 residues long. Germline values: CDR1 SNHLY, CDR2 FYNNEI. The CDR3 DNA follows: TGTGCCAGCAGCCCCGACGGCACTGAAGCTTCCTTT. Residues: CASSPDGTEASF.

Comments on this clonotype: At one boundary the junction diverges from the germline segment, which might be a read error. V and J are TRBV29-1 and TRBJ1-2; D gene uncertain. Germline V gene sequence: CDR1 SQVTM, CDR2 ANQGSEA. CDR3 size: 9 residues. CDR3 in amino acids: CSVEEAGAF. The CDR3 DNA reads TGCAGCGTTGAAGAGGCAGGAGCCTTC.

About this clonotype: With a much larger clone just one base away, this may be a read error. Because it lacks the conserved phenylalanine or tryptophan at the end, this CDR3 is likely a read error. The rearrangement joins TRBV5-6 to TRBJ2-7; tentative D call: TRBD2 (6 bases). V was pared by 5 bases and J by 1 base, with 19 bases between. Germline V gives CDR1 SGHDT, CDR2 YYEEEE. CDR3 size: 16 residues. CDR3 DNA: TGTGCCAGCAGAAACTTTGGAGGGATCGATTCCTACGAGCAGTACCTC. Its translation is CASRNFGGIDSYEQYL.

Comments on this clonotype: With a much larger clone just one base away, this may be a read error. The conserved phenylalanine or tryptophan is not found at the CDR3 terminus, so this likely reflects a read error. CDR3 nucleotides: TGTGCCAGCAGCTTAGCCCCGGGCTCTGGAAACACCATATATCTT. Translation gives CASSLAPGSGNTIYL. The gene calls are TRBV7-3 and TRBJ1-3; the D is unclear. V lost 2 bases and J 0 bases, leaving 8 bases between the germline ends. Germline CDR1 SGHTA, CDR2 FQGTGA. The CDR3 spans 15 residues.

The CDR3 coding sequence is TGCAGCGTTGGTAGCGGGGTGGGGGAGACCCAGTACTTC. Protein product: CSVGSGVGETQYF. V usage is TRBV29-1 and J usage is TRBJ2-5, with TRBD2 matching 8 bases. V trimming: 4 bases; J trimming: 5 bases; junction bases outside the gene matches: 6. Germline V gene sequence: CDR1 SQVTM, CDR2 ANQGSEA. This CDR3 comprises 13 residues.